A selection of T cell receptor beta chains follows, all from one sample in a study of esophageal squamous cell carcinoma under preoperative chemotherapy. TCRdb processed the PCR reads anew with MiXCR; each CDR3 protein has one entry. The sample carries about 9,300 distinct CDR3 sequences, approximately 48% recorded once. This material was obtained from a patient given preoperative chemotherapy. The source of these receptors is a human donor with esophageal squamous cell carcinoma. The donor label of this sample is uncertain. CDR3s include the opening cysteine and the closing phenylalanine or tryptophan. The D gene is left open where the match is weak. For some rows the clone size is stated as once, few or many, or as a class when expanded; others skip it.

v_gene	abundance	d_gene	j_gene	CDR3aa	CDR3nt
TRBV7-8	large	TRBD2	TRBJ2-2	CASSRGGTVNTGELFF	TGTGCCAGCAGTCGGGGGGGGACCGTCAACACCGGGGAGCTGTTTTTT
TRBV6-1	-	-	TRBJ2-3	CASRALEAVSTGTQYF	TGTGCCAGCAGGGCACTGGAGGCTGTGAGCACAGGTACGCAGTATTTT
TRBV6-1	few	-	TRBJ1-1	CASINFLGTEAFF	TGTGCCAGCATCAACTTCTTAGGGACTGAAGCTTTCTTT
TRBV6-5	few	-	TRBJ1-1	CASSYVGSRGARNTEAFF	TGTGCCAGCAGTTACGTGGGAAGTAGGGGCGCTAGGAACACTGAAGCTTTCTTT
TRBV10-3	-	-	TRBJ2-1	CASRGSGIYNEQFF	TGTGCCTCACGGGGGTCGGGGATCTACAATGAGCAGTTCTTC
TRBV6-1	-	TRBD1	TRBJ2-3	CASSRPGQENTDTQYF	TGTGCCAGCAGTCGGCCGGGACAGGAAAACACAGATACGCAGTATTTT
TRBV6-1	-	-	TRBJ2-5	CASSPGFVETQYF	TGTGCCAGCAGTCCAGGGTTCGTGGAGACCCAGTACTTC
TRBV10-3	-	-	TRBJ2-7	CAISDREAYEQYF	TGTGCCATCAGTGACAGGGAAGCCTACGAGCAGTACTTC
TRBV10-3	-	TRBD1	TRBJ2-3	CAGGLGGRVPETQYF	TGTGCCGGGGGCCTAGGGGGCCGTGTCCCAGAGACGCAGTATTTT
TRBV6-5	-	-	TRBJ2-1	CASSSGTDNELFF	TGTGCCAGCAGTTCCGGGACGGACAATGAGCTGTTTTTC
TRBV10-3	-	TRBD2	TRBJ2-5	CGAGYGGGDPETQYF	TGTGGCGCGGGGTACGGGGGGGGAGACCCAGAGACCCAGTACTTC
TRBV6-5	-	-	TRBJ2-1	CASSWKSYQLFF	TGTGCCAGCAGTTGGAAGAGCTACCAGCTGTTCTTC
TRBV6-1	few	TRBD1	TRBJ2-3	CASRTGGTDTQYF	TGTGCCAGCAGGACAGGGGGCACAGATACGCAGTATTTT
TRBV6-1	once	-	TRBJ2-3	CAGGRGGSNKDTQYF	TGTGCCGGGGGACGTGGGGGGAGCAACAAAGATACGCAGTATTTC
TRBV6-1	-	TRBD1	TRBJ2-1	CASRKTGNVIRPNEQFF	TGTGCCAGCAGGAAGACAGGGAACGTTATACGACCGAATGAGCAGTTCTTC
TRBV6-4	-	-	TRBJ2-1	CASSAREDLNEQFF	TGTGCCAGCAGTGCGAGGGAGGACCTCAATGAGCAGTTCTTC
TRBV6-5	-	TRBD1	TRBJ2-7	CASSYQDITGTGRYEQYF	TGTGCCAGCAGTTACCAGGACATAACCGGGACAGGGCGCTACGAGCAGTACTTC
TRBV6-5	-	-	TRBJ2-1	CASSSGKTDELFF	TGTGCCAGCAGTTCCGGGAAGACGGATGAGCTGTTCTTT
TRBV6-5	-	TRBD2	TRBJ2-1	CASSYASGNDAQFF	TGTGCCAGCAGTTACGCTAGCGGCAACGATGCGCAGTTCTTT
TRBV11-3	once	TRBD1	TRBJ2-1	CASSFTGAPYYNEQFF	TGTGCCAGCAGTTTTACAGGGGCCCCCTACTACAATGAGCAGTTCTTC